This T cell receptor (beta chain) is drawn from a study of T cells in Graves' hyperthyroidism and ophthalmopathy. This CDR3 spans 12 amino acids. V was cut by 7 bases and J by 10 bases, with 11 bases left in between. CDR1 is MNHEY and CDR2 is SMNVEV in the germline V gene (reference sequence). Amplified TCR beta CDR3 regions derived from RNA transcripts. HTBI primers were the set used in a first-round RT-PCR of the TCR CDR3. TCRdb independently ran MiXCR on the multiplex PCR reads; one entry per CDR3 protein. The data contain fewer than 550,000 distinct CDR3 sequences, 15% to 17% of them singletons. This clonotype has a count of ten or more.

V usage is TRBV27 and J usage is TRBJ1-6; TRBD1 is a possible D gene (5 bases). This TCR derives from a young woman with Graves' hyperthyroidism. Sequenced input: blood. CDR3 in DNA: TGTGCCAGCACCACCTCAGGGTCACCCCTCCACTTT. It encodes CASTTSGSPLHF.